What follows are 14 T cell receptor beta chains derived from one specimen sequenced in a study of breast tumors, draining lymph nodes, adjacent tissues. TCRdb called the multiplex PCR reads again in MiXCR, with one record for every CDR3 protein. This sample carries approximately 100,000 distinct CDR3 sequences, about 31% of them seen once, and the ten largest clones take around 6%. Samples came from axillary lymph nodes draining the breast cancer. Sequenced input: axillary lymph node tissue. All receptors come from a female donor with breast cancer. Some clones in this sample may be carry-over from other donors' samples.

The chain links TRBV7-9 to TRBJ2-2; D ambiguous. Deletions cut 4 bases from V and 7 bases from J, with 13 bases between. The germline V gene has CDR1 SEHNR and CDR2 FQNEAQ (reference sequence). This CDR3 comprises 14 residues. The CDR3 bases are TGTGCCAGCAGCTACGTACGCCAAAGCGGGGAGCTGTTTTTT. It encodes CASSYVRQSGELFF.

This clonotype was counted ten times or more. This chain connects TRBV6-1 to TRBJ1-2; no clear D. This CDR3 is 13 amino acids long. Germline-derived CDR1 and CDR2 are MNHNS and SASEGT. Trimming took off 7 bases at V and 11 bases at J, with 20 bases between the two ends. In nucleotides, the CDR3 is TGTGCCAGCACCCCCTTGACCAGATCGGGTTACACCTTC. Its protein is CASTPLTRSGYTF.

The CDR3 region is CASSPRGRNTGELFF. In nucleotides, the CDR3 is TGTGCCAGCTCCCCAAGGGGGAGGAACACCGGGGAGCTGTTTTTT. The chain is built from TRBV18 and TRBJ2-2, with a weak D call TRBD1 (6 bases). The CDR3 covers 15 residues. The germline CDR1 and CDR2 sequences are KGHSH and LQKENI. The germline V and J ends were trimmed by 6 bases and 1 base, with 12 bases remaining between them.

This chain joins TRBV10-3 and TRBJ1-2; maybe TRBD1 (6 bases). The germline gives CDR1 ENHRY, CDR2 SYGVKD. V lost 0 bases and J 0 bases, leaving 8 bases between the germline ends. This CDR3 has 15 amino acids. The CDR3 sequence: CAISESRTANYGYTF. In nucleotides, the CDR3 is TGTGCCATCAGTGAGTCGCGGACAGCTAACTATGGCTACACCTTC.

This chain links TRBV6-1 with TRBJ1-5, with a weak D call TRBD1 (6 bases). Germline V lookup: CDR1 MNHNS, CDR2 SASEGT. With 6 bases removed from V and 11 bases from J, the gap between germline ends came to 23 bases. The CDR3 has 15 amino acids. The CDR3 here is CASSQLTGQVTTQHF. CDR3 nucleotide sequence: TGTGCCAGCAGCCAGCTGACAGGTCAGGTTACGACCCAGCATTTT.

This clonotype has at least ten counts. The chain joins TRBV27 to TRBJ2-7; 7 nucleotides line up with TRBD1. The CDR3 is 14 amino acids. The V gene end was trimmed by 5 bases and the J gene end by 1 base; junction bases not matched to a gene: 5. Germline-derived CDR1 and CDR2 are MNHEY and SMNVEV (reference sequence). CDR3 in DNA: TGTGCCAGCAGTGAAACAGGGGCTTCCTACGAGCAGTACTTC. It yields the protein CASSETGASYEQYF.

Ten or more counts support this clonotype. This rearrangement joins TRBV6-5 to TRBJ2-6, with a weak D call TRBD2 (6 bases). Trimming stripped 5 bases from V and 4 bases from J, with 15 bases between. This CDR3 region has 16 residues. Germline CDR1 MNHEY, CDR2 SVGAGI. In DNA form, the CDR3 reads TGTGCCAGCAGTCGCCCCAGGGCGGGGGGGGCCAACGTCCTGACTTTC. Its protein is CASSRPRAGGANVLTF.

In the case of this clonotype: A much larger clone differs by one base, so this may be a read error. The rearrangement links TRBV6-5 to TRBJ2-3; 16 positions agree with TRBD2. The germline CDR1 and CDR2 sequences are MNHEY and SVGAGI. The V and J ends lost 6 bases and 4 bases, in that order; junction bases with no gene match: 10. This CDR3 is 18 amino acids long. CDR3 sequence: CASRGLAGGPGWADTQYF. The CDR3 DNA sequence: TGTGCCAGCAGGGGACTAGCGGGGGGGCCGGGGTGGGCAGATACGCAGTATTTT.

The chain links TRBV7-2 to TRBJ2-2, with TRBD2 matching 12 bases. V lost 6 bases to trimming and J lost 6 bases; unmatched junction nucleotides: 2. The CDR3 consists of 14 residues. The germline V gene encodes CDR1 SGHTA and CDR2 FQGNSA. The CDR3 nucleotides are TGTGCCAGCAGGACTAGCGGGAGCGCCGGGGAGCTGTTTTTT. Its protein is CASRTSGSAGELFF. Based on the CDR3 plus reference TRBV7-2 and TRBJ2-2, the full variable domain is GAGVSQSPSNKVTEKGKDVELRCDPISGHTALYWYRQSLGQGLEFLIYFQGNSAPDKSGLPSDRFSAERTGGSVSTLTIQRTQQEDSAVYLCASRTSGSAGELFFGEGSRLTVL.

This clonotype was observed many times. DNA for the CDR3: TGTGCCAGCAGCAACCGGGGCCTCTCCTATAATTCACCCCTCCACTTT. Translated, it gives CASSNRGLSYNSPLHF. The chain carries TRBV6-2 or TRBV6-3 and TRBJ1-6; weak D call: TRBD1 (5 bases). Trimming took 6 bases from V and 0 from J, leaving 12 bases between them. The CDR3 runs 16 residues. CDR1 is MNHEY and CDR2 is SVGEGT in the germline V gene.

The table lists this clonotype with many counts. One end of the junction is discordant with germline, which a read error may explain. This chain joins TRBV24-1 and TRBJ1-5; no definite D call. In germline, CDR1 is KGHDR, CDR2 SFDVKD. The CDR3 has 12 residues. The CDR3 loop is CATSDWGQPQRF. CDR3 bases: TGTGCCACCAGTGATTGGGGTCAGCCCCAGCGTTTT.

This clonotype showed up many times. V usage is TRBV20-1 and J usage is TRBJ1-6, with TRBD1 matching over 8 bases. Germline CDR1 DFQATT, CDR2 SNEGSKA (reference sequence). The CDR3 runs 13 residues. Trimming removed 3 bases from V and 10 bases from J; junction bases left unmatched: 5. The CDR3 nucleotides are TGCAGTGCTAGGTCCAGGGGGCAATCACCCCTCCACTTT. Amino acids: CSARSRGQSPLHF.

This clonotype was recorded at least ten times. One end of the junction fails to match germline, which may point to a read error. The V gene is TRBV20-1, the J gene TRBJ2-1; 8 bases match TRBD2. Germline CDR1 reads DFQATT; CDR2 reads SNEGSKA (reference sequence). CDR3 length: 12 residues. CDR3 loop: CSAPQSGGATLF. CDR3 bases: TGCAGTGCCCCCCAATCCGGGGGGGCCACTCTCTTC.

In its sample, this clonotype was seen a few times. A clone one base away is much larger, so this may be a read error. The J gene is TRBJ2-2, the V gene TRBV11-2; TRBD1 aligns across 8 bases. The CDR3 sequence is 15 residues long. CDR1 is SGHAT, CDR2 FQNNGV, per germline. Trimming cost V 0 bases and J 7 bases; bases outside gene matches: 4. CDR3 sequence reads: CASSLEGQAFGELFF. The DNA for the CDR3 is TGTGCCAGCAGCTTAGAGGGACAGGCTTTCGGGGAGCTGTTTTTT.